Shown below are 6 T cell receptor beta chains from a single sample sequenced in a study of T-cell reconstitution after alpha-beta-depleted transplantation in children. TCRbeta library preparation incorporated unique molecular identifiers. MiXCR was run by TCRdb on the PCR reads, yielding one entry per CDR3 protein. Of 440,000 or so distinct CDR3 sequences listed, roughly two fifths are singletons. The input for sequencing was PBMCs, taken before TCRalphabeta/CD19-depleted stem cell transplant. Every receptor here comes from a girl aged 2-10 years with aplastic anemia, due to receive a stem cell transplant.

This clonotype was detected only a few times. The rearrangement joins TRBV6-6 to TRBJ2-3; D is unclear. Germline V gene data show CDR1 as MNHNY and CDR2 as SVGAGI (reference sequence). The CDR3 is 12 amino acids. V lost 2 bases and J lost 4, with 4 bases in between. CDR3 residues: CASSYVSDTQYF. The CDR3 DNA sequence: TGTGCCAGCAGTTACGTATCAGATACGCAGTATTTT.

There are many counts of this clonotype. For the CDR3, the DNA is TGTGCCATCAGTGACCCGCTAGCGGGAGGGGCAGATACGCAGTATTTT. Protein: CAISDPLAGGADTQYF. This rearrangement joins TRBV10-3 to TRBJ2-3, with 12 bases matching TRBD2. The CDR3 sequence is 16 residues long. Germline CDR1 ENHRY, CDR2 SYGVKD. The trim removed 3 bases at V and 4 bases at J, leaving 5 bases unmatched.

This clonotype was recorded a few times. The rearrangement links TRBV2 to TRBJ1-5, with D unresolved. From germline, CDR1 is SNHLY and CDR2 FYNNEI. V was trimmed by 3 bases and J by 3 bases, leaving 9 bases between them. The CDR3 is 14 residues long. The DNA for the CDR3 is TGTGCCAGCAGTGATGCAAGTTACAATCAGCCCCAGCATTTT. Its protein product is CASSDASYNQPQHF.

This rearrangement joins TRBV29-1 to TRBJ2-1, with TRBD2 as a possible D gene (6 bases). V was trimmed by 3 bases and J by 0 bases, leaving 9 bases between them. The CDR3 covers 14 residues. The germline gives CDR1 SQVTM, CDR2 ANQGSEA. CDR3 loop: CSVDVAVSYNEQFF. In nucleotides, the CDR3 is TGCAGCGTTGATGTAGCGGTCTCCTACAATGAGCAGTTCTTC.

This chain connects TRBV19 to TRBJ2-1; weak D call: TRBD1 (6 bases). Trimming removed 6 bases from V and 5 bases from J, with 14 bases in between. This CDR3 spans 14 amino acids. The V gene's germline CDR1 is LNHDA and CDR2 SQIVND (reference sequence). The CDR3 bases are TGTGCCAGTAGACGGACCCCAGGGGACAATGAGCAGTTCTTC. Its translation: CASRRTPGDNEQFF.

Only a few counts were recorded for this clonotype. The V call is TRBV6-1, the J call TRBJ2-3; D possibly uses TRBD1 or TRBD2 (5 bases each). CDR1 is MNHNS, CDR2 SASEGT, per germline. This CDR3 contains 13 residues. V was shortened by 6 bases and J by 2 bases, with 9 bases between the two germline ends. The DNA for the CDR3 is TGTGCCAGCAGGCCTGGGACCACAGATACGCAGTATTTT. Its protein is CASRPGTTDTQYF.